The rows below give T cell receptor beta chains drawn from one sample of a study of OX40 agonist ivuxolimab in advanced cancers. The method was immunoSEQ multiplex PCR; TCRdb's version includes in-frame clones alone and lacks a portion of them. The sample has about 70,000 clones, roughly 89% seen once. The sample consisted of CD4+ or CD8+ T cells sorted from blood, taken in a trial of the OX40 agonist ivuxolimab. These receptors came from an adult with an advanced solid tumor such as melanoma, head and neck, liver or kidney cancer. Each CDR3 is given with its conserved first and last residue. Fields, in order: clone size, D gene, J gene, V gene, CDR3 DNA, CDR3 protein. A D gene is named only where the DNA matches it firmly. Expanded clones get a size class; other rows say once, few or many, or leave the size out.

once | TRBD2 | TRBJ2-5 | TRBV5-4 | TGTGCCAGCAGCTTGCAGCGGGGGGCCCAAGAGACCCAGTACTTC | CASSLQRGAQETQYF
- | TRBD1 | TRBJ1-6 | TRBV10-2 | TGCGCCAGCAGTGAGTCATCGGCAGGGGGGAATTCACCCCTCCACTTT | CASSESSAGGNSPLHF
- | - | TRBJ2-3 | TRBV5-1 | TGCGCCAGCAGCTCGTCCCAATTCACAGATACGCAGTATTTT | CASSSSQFTDTQYF
- | TRBD1 | TRBJ2-5 | TRBV18 | TGTGCCAGCTCACCTGGGACAGGGATAGGAGAGACCCAGTACTTC | CASSPGTGIGETQYF
once | - | TRBJ2-1 | TRBV2 | TGTGCCAGCAGTAGCGGGACACACAATGAGCAGTTCTTC | CASSSGTHNEQFF
- | - | TRBJ2-4 | TRBV18 | TGTGCCAGCTCAACGTCCCAGGCCAAAAACATTCAGTACTTC | CASSTSQAKNIQYF
- | TRBD1 | TRBJ2-7 | TRBV6-1 | TGTGCCAGCAGCCGGACAGGAGCCTACGAGCAGTACTTC | CASSRTGAYEQYF
- | TRBD2 | TRBJ2-5 | TRBV5-4 | TGTGCCAGCAGCTTAGGCGGGGGGGGCAGAGCGGAGACCCAGTACTTC | CASSLGGGGRAETQYF
- | - | TRBJ2-2 | TRBV5-1 | TGCGCCAGCAGCGGACGGACAGAGATCACCGGGGAGCTGTTTTTT | CASSGRTEITGELFF
- | - | TRBJ2-6 | TRBV5-1 | TGCGCCAGCAGCTCGGTTGGGACACACCTGCCTGGGGCCAACGTCCTGACTTTC | CASSSVGTHLPGANVLTF
- | TRBD1 | TRBJ1-1 | TRBV28 | TGTGCCAGCAGTAGACGGGACAGGGGGTGGGCTTTCTTT | CASSRRDRGWAFF
- | TRBD1 | TRBJ2-4 | TRBV5-4 | TGTGCCAGCAGCCATCCGGGACAGGAGGGGAAAAACATTCAGTACTTC | CASSHPGQEGKNIQYF
- | - | TRBJ1-4 | TRBV29-1 | TGCAGCACCCAGCGGCGGGACGGCGAAAAACTGTTTTTT | CSTQRRDGEKLFF
- | TRBD2 | TRBJ2-1 | TRBV7-6 | TGTGCCAGCAGCTTAAGCGGGAGGTACGGCAATGAGCAGTTCTTC | CASSLSGRYGNEQFF
- | TRBD2 | TRBJ2-3 | TRBV5-1 | TGCGCCAGCAGCTTGACTGGGACTAGGGGGGATACGCAGTATTTT | CASSLTGTRGDTQYF
once | TRBD2 | TRBJ2-3 | TRBV19 | TGTGCCAGTAGTGGACGGACTAGCGGGGGCACAGATACGCAGTATTTT | CASSGRTSGGTDTQYF
- | - | TRBJ2-3 | TRBV5-4 | TGTGCCAGCAGCTTTGGCGGGATAAGCACAGATACGCAGTATTTT | CASSFGGISTDTQYF
once | - | TRBJ2-7 | TRBV6-1 | TGTGCCAGCAGTGAAGCCCTTTGGACAGTCTCCTACGAGCAGTACTTC | CASSEALWTVSYEQYF
- | - | TRBJ1-5 | TRBV12-5 | TGTGCTAGTGGTTTGGCCTCCCACAGGGTTCAGCCCCAGCATTTT | CASGLASHRVQPQHF
- | - | TRBJ1-2 | TRBV15 | TGTGCCACCAGCAGACGACGGACAGCCCTCGGCTACACCTTC | CATSRRRTALGYTF
once | - | TRBJ1-6 | TRBV5-1 | TGCGCCAGCAGCTTGGCCATTTACGGTTCACCCCTCCACTTT | CASSLAIYGSPLHF
- | - | TRBJ1-2 | TRBV6-5 | TGTGCCAGCAGGAACGGTGGAGGGAGGTTATATGGCTACACCTTC | CASRNGGGRLYGYTF
once | - | TRBJ2-3 | TRBV5-4 | TGTGCCAGCAGCGGAGATTACACAGATACGCAGTATTTT | CASSGDYTDTQYF
- | TRBD1 | TRBJ2-2 | TRBV5-4 | TGTGCCAGCAGCGAAATGACAGGGGGCACCGGGGAGCTGTTTTTT | CASSEMTGGTGELFF
- | TRBD1 | TRBJ1-3 | TRBV18 | TGTGCCAGCTCACCGGGACAGGGAATCTACTCTGGAAACACCATATATTTT | CASSPGQGIYSGNTIYF
- | - | TRBJ1-4 | TRBV18 | TGTGCCAGCTCAGAAGGGTTAGGGGGAGCGATGGTTAATGAAAAACTGTTTTTT | CASSEGLGGAMVNEKLFF
- | - | TRBJ1-6 | TRBV15 | TGTGCCACCAGCAGAGATATTAATTCACCCCTCCACTTT | CATSRDINSPLHF
- | - | TRBJ2-1 | TRBV6-6 | TGTGCCAGCGTATACTACAATGAGCAGTTCTTC | CASVYYNEQFF
- | - | TRBJ2-1 | TRBV19 | TGTGCCAGTAGTATCACAGGAAGCTCCTACAATGAGCAGTTCTTC | CASSITGSSYNEQFF
- | TRBD2 | TRBJ2-5 | TRBV7-9 | TGTGCCAGCAGCTCGGGGACTAGCGGGAGGGCCTGGGAGACCCAGTACTTC | CASSSGTSGRAWETQYF
- | - | TRBJ1-5 | TRBV6-1 | TGTGCCAGCAGTGAATGGCACAGGGATCAGCCCCAGCATTTT | CASSEWHRDQPQHF
- | - | TRBJ2-7 | TRBV5-1 | TGCGCCAGCAGCTCCCTCCCTGTTACCTACGAGCAGTACTTC | CASSSLPVTYEQYF
- | - | TRBJ1-4 | TRBV15 | TGTGCCACCGCAAAAGGGTATGAAAAACTGTTTTTT | CATAKGYEKLFF
- | TRBD1 | TRBJ1-6 | TRBV2 | TGTGCCAGCGCTCCCCTCAGGAGGACAGGGACTTCACCCCTCCACTTT | CASAPLRRTGTSPLHF
- | - | TRBJ2-5 | TRBV27 | TGTGCCAGCAGTTTAACGTCAGCCCAAGAGACCCAGTACTTC | CASSLTSAQETQYF
- | - | TRBJ2-6 | TRBV19 | TGTGCCAGTAGTATATGGACCTCTGGGGCCAACGTCCTGACTTTC | CASSIWTSGANVLTF
- | - | TRBJ2-3 | TRBV7-9 | TGTGCCAGCGTCTCAGGGGAGATTACAGATACGCAGTATTTT | CASVSGEITDTQYF
- | TRBD1 | TRBJ1-2 | TRBV6-1 | TGTGCCAGCAGTGGGACAGGGTACGGAGGCTACACCTTC | CASSGTGYGGYTF
- | - | TRBJ2-7 | TRBV4-1 | TGCGCCAGCAGCCAAGATCCTGCATCAACCCGCCAGTACTTC | CASSQDPASTRQYF
- | - | TRBJ2-7 | TRBV6-5 | TGTGCCAGCAGTTACGGTCCCGAAGAGCAGTACTTC | CASSYGPEEQYF
- | - | TRBJ1-6 | TRBV11-2 | TGTGCCAGCAGCTTTCTACAGGCCACTGGGAATTCACCCCTCCACTTT | CASSFLQATGNSPLHF
- | - | TRBJ2-3 | TRBV15 | TGTGCCACCAGCAGAGCCCCCCTTTCCACAGATACGCAGTATTTT | CATSRAPLSTDTQYF
- | - | TRBJ2-7 | TRBV2 | TGTGCCAGCAGGGGAAGGACGGGTCCCTACGAGCAGTACTTC | CASRGRTGPYEQYF
once | - | TRBJ2-2 | TRBV5-6 | TGTGCCAGCAGCTTGTTAGGAATGAGGGAGCTGTTTTTT | CASSLLGMRELFF
- | - | TRBJ2-7 | TRBV29-1 | TGCAGCGTTGTACTAAGGGGAGGCAGGAACTCCTACGAGCAGTACTTC | CSVVLRGGRNSYEQYF
- | - | TRBJ2-1 | TRBV19 | TGTGCCAGTAGTATAGATCGAGGGAGCTCCTACAATGAGCAGTTCTTC | CASSIDRGSSYNEQFF
- | - | TRBJ1-6 | TRBV11-2 | TGTGCCAGCAGCTTAAGCGTCCGCAGCTCCTATAATTCACCCCTCCACTTT | CASSLSVRSSYNSPLHF
- | - | TRBJ2-5 | TRBV7-9 | TGTGCCAGCAGCTTCGGGACCTCCGTAGAGACCCAGTACTTC | CASSFGTSVETQYF
- | - | TRBJ2-2 | TRBV9 | TGTGCCAGCAGGGATAGAGCCGGGGAGCTGTTTTTT | CASRDRAGELFF
- | - | TRBJ1-2 | TRBV5-5 | TGTGCCAGCAGCTTTTTGCCACAGGACAACTATGGCTACACCTTC | CASSFLPQDNYGYTF
- | - | TRBJ2-5 | TRBV7-2 | TGTGCCAGCAGTAAATGGGGGGCCGGAGAGACCCAGTACTTC | CASSKWGAGETQYF